The next 2 T cell receptor beta chains were all read from a single sample in a study of response to subunit inactivated influenza vaccine. MiXCR, run by TCRdb on the RT-PCR reads, gives a single entry per CDR3 protein. The sample lists around 580,000 distinct CDR3 sequences; approximately 10% were seen once. The sequencing here drew on PBMCs from blood, taken on the day of vaccination. The receptor source for this set is a man aged 45-60 years who received an inactivated influenza vaccine.

This clonotype was seen a handful of times. The J gene is TRBJ2-7, the V gene TRBV6-5; TRBD1 matches at 8 bases. V dropped 4 bases and J dropped 3; count of bases not matched to a gene: 8. Per germline, CDR1 MNHEY and CDR2 SVGAGI. The CDR3 runs to 15 residues. In DNA, the CDR3 is TGTGCCAGCAGTTTGGACAGGGCCACTAGCTACGAGCAGTACTTC. Amino acid sequence: CASSLDRATSYEQYF.

This chain joins TRBV7-8 and TRBJ2-5; no firm D call. Germline CDR1 reads SGHVS; CDR2 reads FQNEAQ. The length of the CDR3 is 14 residues. The ends were cut back, 5 bases at V and 2 bases at J, with 12 bases in the middle. CDR3: CASSPRLRQETQYF. In DNA form, the CDR3 reads TGTGCCAGCAGCCCGCGGCTCCGACAAGAGACCCAGTACTTC. Full variable domain (missing parts from reference TRBV7-8 and TRBJ2-5): GAGVSQSPRYKVAKRGQDVALRCDPISGHVSLFWYQQALGQGPEFLTYFQNEAQLDKSGLPSDRFFAERPEGSVSTLKIQRTQQEDSAVYLCASSPRLRQETQYFGPGTRLLVL.